This TCR beta chain was obtained from a study of T cell changes during pregnancy in multiple sclerosis. This table comes from immunoSEQ multiplex PCR, and its TCRdb copy is limited to in-frame clones, with some not included. The sample yields 50,000 or so clones, approximately 94% seen once. The V end lost 3 bases, the J end lost 4 bases, and 10 bases lay between the germline ends. The CDR3 has 13 amino acids. Germline V gives CDR1 SGHKS, CDR2 YYEKEE (reference sequence). The source of this sequence is a female donor with multiple sclerosis, enrolled in a pregnancy study. Source: CD4+ T cells from peripheral blood mononuclear cells, taken in the second trimester of pregnancy. This chain joins TRBV5-5 and TRBJ1-2; D unclear. CDR3 in amino acids: CASSSTEIYGYTF. The CDR3 DNA is TGTGCCAGCAGCTCGACGGAGATCTATGGCTACACCTTC.